This is a list of T cell receptor beta chains from one sample in a study of molecular identifiers for immune sequencing clone quantification. One entry per CDR3 protein, called by TCRdb with MiXCR from the PCR reads. The table lists hundreds of thousands of distinct CDR3 sequences, 25% of them singletons. Sequenced: naive CD8+ T cells from blood, with Jurkat cell RNA spiked in. The receptors originated from a human donor in good health. Some libraries in this study had Jurkat cell RNA spiked in. Both conserved end residues are part of each CDR3. The order of the fields is J gene, V gene, CDR3 protein.

J: TRBJ1-1; V: TRBV7-6; CDR3: CASSPSQGLTEAFF
J: TRBJ1-6; V: TRBV28; CDR3: CASSLDGDYSPLHF
J: TRBJ1-2; V: TRBV6-2/TRBV6-3; CDR3: CASSDSRGYTF
J: TRBJ2-7; V: TRBV6-6; CDR3: CASSLQGLAYEQYF
J: TRBJ2-1; V: TRBV7-9; CDR3: CASSLDWPEQFF
J: TRBJ1-1; V: TRBV7-9; CDR3: CASSLLPRGNTEAFF
J: TRBJ2-7; V: TRBV5-6; CDR3: CASSPSIGSSYEQYF
J: TRBJ1-1; V: TRBV30; CDR3: CARSTGGYTEAFF
J: TRBJ1-1; V: TRBV5-6; CDR3: CASSPVCDEAFF
J: TRBJ2-7; V: TRBV7-6; CDR3: CASTPERGGYEQYF
J: TRBJ2-6; V: TRBV12-3/TRBV12-4; CDR3: CASTSPSGLNSGANVLTF
J: TRBJ2-7; V: TRBV7-9; CDR3: CASSSLTGEQYF
J: TRBJ2-1; V: TRBV7-9; CDR3: CASSRPGQSSTDEQFF
J: TRBJ2-3; V: TRBV11-1; CDR3: CASSLQPWRGSSTDTQYF
J: TRBJ2-7; V: TRBV20-1; CDR3: CSARVTSGSYEQCF
J: TRBJ1-5; V: TRBV5-6; CDR3: CASSLEGVYNRPQHF
J: TRBJ1-5; V: TRBV6-5; CDR3: CASRQNPGTDYSNQPQHF
J: TRBJ2-3; V: TRBV20-1; CDR3: CSASHIPTTSGRTDTQYF
J: TRBJ2-1; V: TRBV20-1; CDR3: CSTRDFQETAVNEQFF
J: TRBJ1-5; V: TRBV6-5; CDR3: CASSLGQGGSQPQHF
J: TRBJ2-5; V: TRBV29-1; CDR3: CSVELAGGYTLETQYF
J: TRBJ2-1; V: TRBV19; CDR3: CASSATGYEQFF
J: TRBJ2-3; V: TRBV10-2; CDR3: CASSVLGLAGAADTQYF
J: TRBJ2-1; V: TRBV28; CDR3: CASSPTSGRINEQFF
J: TRBJ2-2; V: TRBV30; CDR3: CAGLGGVSTGELFF
J: TRBJ2-7; V: TRBV13; CDR3: CASSLHTGAVTYEQYF
J: TRBJ1-1; V: TRBV5-8; CDR3: CASSPVGRMNTEAFF
J: TRBJ2-2; V: TRBV2; CDR3: CASSEDLSTPLASGELFF
J: TRBJ2-5; V: TRBV7-9; CDR3: CASSMRQGRRETQYF